A selection of T cell receptor beta chains follows, all from one sample in a study of T cell responses to AZD1222 COVID-19 vaccine. The assay was immunoSEQ multiplex PCR, and TCRdb's table has in-frame clones only and misses some. The sample lists approximately 67,000 clones; around 82% were seen once. Sequenced material: peripheral blood, taken 28 days after the second AZD1222 dose. These receptors originate from an adult who received the AZD1222 COVID-19 vaccine. The conserved cysteine and the conserved F or W are not part of the CDR3 here. Clone size is given for some rows only: seen once, a few or many times, or a class if the clone is expanded.

clone size	V gene	J gene	CDR3 protein
.	TRBV3-1/TRBV3-2	TRBJ1-2	ASSQDTRIGQTYT
.	TRBV11-2	TRBJ2-3	ASSSPFPGLTDTQY
.	TRBV5-4	TRBJ1-1	ASRSQGRAF
.	TRBV5-1	TRBJ2-6	ASSLAIGANVLT
.	TRBV6-2/TRBV6-3	TRBJ2-7	ASSPAPYEQY
.	TRBV29-1	TRBJ1-2	SVEINRDGSYGYT
many	TRBV15	TRBJ2-7	ATSLRTSSSVYEQY
.	TRBV6-1	TRBJ2-1	ASSEDLRGANNEQF
.	TRBV6-5	TRBJ1-5	ASSPRDTLNQPQH
.	TRBV5-1	TRBJ1-4	ASSGGVVSTNEKLF
.	TRBV5-4	TRBJ1-2	ASSPRTGFGYGYT
.	TRBV2	TRBJ2-1	ASSERWTFDEQF
.	TRBV20-1	TRBJ1-4	SAAFFEKLF
.	TRBV6-6	TRBJ2-7	ASSYDYEQY
.	TRBV6-1	TRBJ2-7	ASSEMGSRDSDEQY
.	TRBV7-9	TRBJ1-4	ASSELGNLEAKLF
.	TRBV4-1	TRBJ1-2	ASSHRQGVRGYT
.	TRBV4-1	TRBJ2-2	ASSYRTEATGELF
.	TRBV5-1	TRBJ1-1	ASSFIGGRDTEAF
.	TRBV6-6	TRBJ1-4	ASSGGQFSEKLF
.	TRBV24-1	TRBJ2-3	ATSDYTGASTDTQY
.	TRBV28	TRBJ1-5	ASSLSGYNQPQH
.	TRBV13	TRBJ1-2	ASSIGTANYGYT
.	TRBV24-1	TRBJ2-2	ATSDTTGTNTGELF
.	TRBV7-9	TRBJ2-3	ASSPTGNTDTQY
.	TRBV7-7	TRBJ2-7	ASSSRQSLEQY
once	TRBV2	TRBJ1-1	ASKWDTEAF
.	TRBV5-1	TRBJ1-3	ASSLATGLNTIY
.	TRBV7-8	TRBJ2-7	ASSLVEDRGNEQY
.	TRBV4-1	TRBJ1-2	ASTQGQGSGGYT
.	TRBV11-2	TRBJ1-2	ASSRNRDGYT
.	TRBV5-1	TRBJ2-2	ASSSSPPGLADLNTGELF
.	TRBV6-5	TRBJ1-2	ASANPGTGVRYT
medium-sized	TRBV19	TRBJ1-1	ASSMTGGGNTEAF
.	TRBV11-3	TRBJ2-1	ASSARGDEQF
.	TRBV4-3	TRBJ1-4	ASSQDLREKLF
.	TRBV10-3	TRBJ1-2	AISLERDYGYT
.	TRBV3-1/TRBV3-2	TRBJ1-2	ASSRTGEHGYT
.	TRBV13	TRBJ2-1	ASSFSSNEQF
.	TRBV11-2	TRBJ1-6	ASSQTGQDNSPLH
once	TRBV6-2/TRBV6-3	TRBJ2-3	ASSYSTVGGPDTQY
once	TRBV11-2	TRBJ1-5	ASSFGQREQPQH
.	TRBV3-1/TRBV3-2	TRBJ1-1	ASRTTGGAHTEAF
.	TRBV4-1	TRBJ1-4	ASSQEGVWAESNEKLF
once	TRBV11-2	TRBJ1-2	ASSPPGEDGYT
.	TRBV2	TRBJ1-6	ASSEGGAFYNSPLH
few	TRBV6-5	TRBJ1-3	ASSRRRGRNTIY
.	TRBV28	TRBJ1-1	ATGEVRRLTEAF
few	TRBV6-5	TRBJ2-1	ASSMGGEQF
.	TRBV30	TRBJ1-6	AWSGFSGDLLGLPNSPLH
.	TRBV29-1	TRBJ1-4	SVEAFGTGAGEKLF